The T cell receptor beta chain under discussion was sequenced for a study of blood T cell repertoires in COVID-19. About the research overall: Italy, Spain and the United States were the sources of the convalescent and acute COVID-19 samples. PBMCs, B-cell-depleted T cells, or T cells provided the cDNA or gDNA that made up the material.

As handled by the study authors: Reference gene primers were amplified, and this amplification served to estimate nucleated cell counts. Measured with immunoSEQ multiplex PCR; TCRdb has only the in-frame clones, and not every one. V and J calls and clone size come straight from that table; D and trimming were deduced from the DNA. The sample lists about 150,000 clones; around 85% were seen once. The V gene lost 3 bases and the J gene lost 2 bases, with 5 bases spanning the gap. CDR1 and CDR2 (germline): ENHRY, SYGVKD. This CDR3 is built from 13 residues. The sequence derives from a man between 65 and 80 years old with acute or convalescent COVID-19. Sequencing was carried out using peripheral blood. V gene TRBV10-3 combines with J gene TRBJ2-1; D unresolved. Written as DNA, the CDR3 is TGTGCCATCAGTGACCCCGCCTACAATGAGCAGTTCTTC. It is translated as CAISDPAYNEQFF.